The 4 T cell receptor beta chains reported below all come from one sample, sequenced in a study of blood T cell repertoires in COVID-19. This table comes from immunoSEQ multiplex PCR, and its TCRdb copy is limited to in-frame clones, with some not included. The sample lists 200,000 to 250,000 clones, roughly 84% occurring once. Sequenced sample: peripheral blood. Receptors were obtained from a woman of 80 years or more with active or convalescent COVID-19.

Only a few counts were recorded for this clone. The V and J genes are TRBV9 and TRBJ2-6; 8 bases fit TRBD2. The CDR3 sequence is 16 residues long. Losses at the gene ends were 4 bases for V and 2 bases for J; bases not matched to a gene: 5. CDR1 and CDR2 (germline): SGDLS, YYNGEE. The CDR3 loop is CASSSRGGAGANVLTF. The CDR3 DNA reads as TGTGCCAGCAGCTCCCGGGGGGGAGCTGGGGCCAACGTCCTGACTTTC.

This chain uses TRBV7-3 with TRBJ2-1; 8 nucleotides match TRBD1. Germline trimming cut 2 bases from V and 10 bases from J; bases unmatched to any gene: 7. Germline V gives CDR1 SGHTA, CDR2 FQGTGA. The CDR3 spans 14 residues. The DNA for the CDR3 is TGTGCCAGCAGCTTAGTCAGGGGGCAGGGGGAGCAGTTCTTC. The encoded protein is CASSLVRGQGEQFF.

This chain connects TRBV5-1 to TRBJ1-5, with D unresolved. This CDR3 comprises 15 residues. Germline lookup yields CDR1 SGHRS and CDR2 YFSETQ. Between the trimmed V and J ends, which lost 2 bases and 3 bases, there was a span of 12 bases. CDR3 sequence (DNA): TGCGCCAGCAGCTTAAATGACAACGCCAATCAGCCCCAGCATTTT. As protein: CASSLNDNANQPQHF.

This clone was counted only a few times. The rearrangement joins TRBV6-2 or TRBV6-3 to TRBJ1-5; 12 positions agree with TRBD1. Germline V gene lookup returns CDR1 MNHEY and CDR2 SVGEGT. V gave up 5 bases and J gave up 5 bases; unmatched junction bases: 13. The CDR3 extends over 18 amino acids. CDR3 in DNA: TGTGCCAGCAGTCGGCCGGGACAGGGGGCGAGAAGGGATCAGCCCCAGCATTTT. This gives the protein CASSRPGQGARRDQPQHF.